These T cell receptor beta chains were read from a single sample in a study of cytomegalovirus exposure and HLA in healthy donors. Clones were sequenced by immunoSEQ multiplex PCR, and TCRdb holds only the in-frame ones, with some missing. The repertoire table contains about 170,000 clones. Specimen: PBMCs. These receptors all come from a woman younger than 30 in good health and CMV-seropositive. CDR3s include the opening cysteine and the closing phenylalanine or tryptophan. A D gene is named only where the DNA matches it firmly.

V: TRBV18; J: TRBJ2-5; D: .; DNA: TGTGCCAGCTCTCCGTACCAAGAGACCCAGTACTTC; CDR3: CASSPYQETQYF
V: TRBV10-3; J: TRBJ1-2; D: .; DNA: TGTGCCATCAGTGCCGTCCTGCTTCCGGGACATAACTATGGCTACACCTTC; CDR3: CAISAVLLPGHNYGYTF
V: TRBV7-2; J: TRBJ1-3; D: .; DNA: TGTGCCAGCAGCTTGGGAGGGGCTGGAAACACCATATATTTT; CDR3: CASSLGGAGNTIYF
V: TRBV6-5; J: TRBJ2-7; D: .; DNA: TGTGCCAGCAGCTCCGGGTCTCAGCAGTACTTC; CDR3: CASSSGSQQYF
V: TRBV5-6; J: TRBJ2-2; D: .; DNA: TGTGCCAGCAGCTTAGGGGGCGGGGAGCTGTTTTTT; CDR3: CASSLGGGELFF
V: TRBV4-2; J: TRBJ2-7; D: TRBD1; DNA: TGTGCCAGCAGCCCGACAGGGGGTGGTGAGCAGTACTTC; CDR3: CASSPTGGGEQYF
V: TRBV27; J: TRBJ1-4; D: TRBD1; DNA: TGTGCCAGCAGACTTTCGGGGACAGGGCCTGAAAAACTGTTTTTT; CDR3: CASRLSGTGPEKLFF
V: TRBV18; J: TRBJ1-2; D: .; DNA: TGTGCCAGCTCACCCTCGGGGGGCGATTACTATGGCTACACCTTC; CDR3: CASSPSGGDYYGYTF
V: TRBV5-3; J: TRBJ2-4; D: .; DNA: TGTGCCAGAAGCCCGGTATGTCTAGCCAAAAACATTCAGTACTTC; CDR3: CARSPVCLAKNIQYF
V: TRBV2; J: TRBJ2-3; D: TRBD2; DNA: TGTGCCAGCAGGTCGTCAGGACTAGCAGACACAGATACGCAGTATTTT; CDR3: CASRSSGLADTDTQYF
V: TRBV5-1; J: TRBJ1-1; D: .; DNA: TGCGCCAGCAGCTTGTGGCAGGACACTGAAGCTTTCTTT; CDR3: CASSLWQDTEAFF
V: TRBV9; J: TRBJ2-3; D: .; DNA: TGTGCCAGCGGGCGGGGGCCAGGGAGGGAGCACACAGATACGCAGTATTTT; CDR3: CASGRGPGREHTDTQYF
V: TRBV7-2; J: TRBJ2-7; D: .; DNA: TGTGCCAGCAGCTTAGTCATAGGGGTACAGTACGAGCAGTACTTC; CDR3: CASSLVIGVQYEQYF
V: TRBV5-1; J: TRBJ1-1; D: TRBD1; DNA: TGCGCCAGTAGCCTTATGGACAGGGTGAACACTGAAGCTTTCTTT; CDR3: CASSLMDRVNTEAFF
V: TRBV7-8; J: TRBJ1-1; D: TRBD1; DNA: TGTGCCAGCAGCTTAGCGGGGACAGCGGGTTGGAACACTGAAGCTTTCTTT; CDR3: CASSLAGTAGWNTEAFF
V: TRBV19; J: TRBJ2-5; D: TRBD1; DNA: TGTGCCAGTAGTCTCCGGACAGGGGGCCGAGAGACCCAGTACTTC; CDR3: CASSLRTGGRETQYF
V: TRBV25-1; J: TRBJ2-7; D: .; DNA: TGTGCCAGCAGTGACCGACACGGTGGGGCTTACGAGCAGTACTTC; CDR3: CASSDRHGGAYEQYF
V: TRBV18; J: TRBJ2-3; D: .; DNA: TGTGCCAGCTCACCCGACAGCTACACAGATACGCAGTATTTT; CDR3: CASSPDSYTDTQYF
V: TRBV7-8; J: TRBJ2-7; D: .; DNA: TGTGCCAGCAGCTTCCTAGGACAGCCGATCTACGAGCAGTACTTC; CDR3: CASSFLGQPIYEQYF
V: TRBV6-4; J: TRBJ2-1; D: TRBD2; DNA: TGTGCCAGCAGTGACTCGACTAGCGGGAGCAATGAGCAGTTCTTC; CDR3: CASSDSTSGSNEQFF
V: TRBV10-1; J: TRBJ2-1; D: TRBD1; DNA: TGCGCCAGCAGTGTTAACAGGGGTGAGCAGTTCTTC; CDR3: CASSVNRGEQFF
V: TRBV9; J: TRBJ2-3; D: TRBD2; DNA: TGTGCCAGCAGCGTTCTCGCTAGCGGGGGGTATACGCAGTATTTT; CDR3: CASSVLASGGYTQYF
V: TRBV5-4; J: TRBJ2-5; D: .; DNA: TGTGCCAGCAGCTTGGCGGCGGGAAGCCAAGAGACCCAGTACTTC; CDR3: CASSLAAGSQETQYF
V: TRBV15; J: TRBJ2-1; D: .; DNA: TGTGCCACCAGCAGGACTAGGAACAATGAGCAGTTCTTC; CDR3: CATSRTRNNEQFF
V: TRBV5-1; J: TRBJ2-7; D: TRBD1; DNA: TGCGCCAGCAGCCCCCCGACAGGGCGATTCTCCAACGAGCAGTACTTC; CDR3: CASSPPTGRFSNEQYF
V: TRBV5-6; J: TRBJ2-5; D: .; DNA: TGTGCCAGCAGCTGGGGACACCCGGTTCAAGAGACCCAGTACTTC; CDR3: CASSWGHPVQETQYF
V: TRBV5-4; J: TRBJ1-1; D: TRBD1; DNA: TGTGCCAGCAGCTTACCGACAGGGACAAACACTGAAGCTTTCTTT; CDR3: CASSLPTGTNTEAFF
V: TRBV6-5; J: TRBJ2-3; D: TRBD1; DNA: TGTGCCAGCAGCTGGGACAGGAGGGTTACAGATACGCAGTATTTT; CDR3: CASSWDRRVTDTQYF
V: TRBV7-9; J: TRBJ1-3; D: .; DNA: TGTGCCAGCAGCTTGGGGATCGGGGGGTCGAACTCTGGAAACACCATATATTTT; CDR3: CASSLGIGGSNSGNTIYF
V: TRBV19; J: TRBJ2-2; D: .; DNA: TGTGCCAGTAAGGATAGGTTGGGCACAGCGAACACCGGGGAGCTGTTTTTT; CDR3: CASKDRLGTANTGELFF
V: TRBV5-6; J: TRBJ2-3; D: TRBD2; DNA: TGTGCCAGCAGCTGGAAGGGCGCTAGCGGGACCCGTCGGGATACGCAGTATTTT; CDR3: CASSWKGASGTRRDTQYF
V: TRBV9; J: TRBJ2-2; D: .; DNA: TGTGCCAGCAGCGCAGGAGGGACAGTGAACACCGGGGAGCTGTTTTTT; CDR3: CASSAGGTVNTGELFF
V: TRBV27; J: TRBJ2-7; D: TRBD2; DNA: TGTGCCAGCAGTCAACCGGGACTAGCGGACATCGAGCAGTACTTC; CDR3: CASSQPGLADIEQYF
V: TRBV30; J: TRBJ2-5; D: .; DNA: TGTGCCTGGAGGGCCTCCGCCATTGAACAGTACTTC; CDR3: CAWRASAIEQYF
V: TRBV6-6; J: TRBJ2-1; D: TRBD1; DNA: TGTGCCAGCAGTCAACAGGGGGCGGCCTACAATGAGCAGTTCTTC; CDR3: CASSQQGAAYNEQFF
V: TRBV4-1; J: TRBJ2-7; D: TRBD2; DNA: TGCGCCAGCAGCCACACTAGCGGGAGGGCCACCGAGCAGTACTTC; CDR3: CASSHTSGRATEQYF
V: TRBV4-2; J: TRBJ2-7; D: TRBD1; DNA: TGTGCCAGCAGCCACCCGGACAGGGATGCTTACGAGCAGTACTTC; CDR3: CASSHPDRDAYEQYF